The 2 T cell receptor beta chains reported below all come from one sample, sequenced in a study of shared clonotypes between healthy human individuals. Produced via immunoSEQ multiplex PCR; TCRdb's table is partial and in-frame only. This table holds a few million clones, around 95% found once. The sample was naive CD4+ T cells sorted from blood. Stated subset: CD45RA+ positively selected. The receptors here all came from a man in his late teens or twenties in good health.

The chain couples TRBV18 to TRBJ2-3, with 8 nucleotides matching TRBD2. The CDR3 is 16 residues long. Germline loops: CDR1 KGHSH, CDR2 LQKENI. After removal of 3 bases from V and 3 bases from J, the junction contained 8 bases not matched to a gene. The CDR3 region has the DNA TGTGCCAGCTCACCGATGGGACTAGTTATAACAGATACGCAGTATTTT. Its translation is CASSPMGLVITDTQYF. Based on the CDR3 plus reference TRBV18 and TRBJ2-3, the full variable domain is NAGVMQNPRHLVRRRGQEARLRCSPMKGHSHVYWYRQLPEEGLKFMVYLQKENIIDESGMPKERFSAEFPKEGPSILRIQQVVRGDSAAYFCASSPMGLVITDTQYFGPGTRLTVL.

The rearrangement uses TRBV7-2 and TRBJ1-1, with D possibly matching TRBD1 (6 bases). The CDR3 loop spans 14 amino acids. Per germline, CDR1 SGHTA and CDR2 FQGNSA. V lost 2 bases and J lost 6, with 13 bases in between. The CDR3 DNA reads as TGTGCCAGCAGCTTAAACGGGGGGGCATCTGAAGCTTTCTTT. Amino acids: CASSLNGGASEAFF.